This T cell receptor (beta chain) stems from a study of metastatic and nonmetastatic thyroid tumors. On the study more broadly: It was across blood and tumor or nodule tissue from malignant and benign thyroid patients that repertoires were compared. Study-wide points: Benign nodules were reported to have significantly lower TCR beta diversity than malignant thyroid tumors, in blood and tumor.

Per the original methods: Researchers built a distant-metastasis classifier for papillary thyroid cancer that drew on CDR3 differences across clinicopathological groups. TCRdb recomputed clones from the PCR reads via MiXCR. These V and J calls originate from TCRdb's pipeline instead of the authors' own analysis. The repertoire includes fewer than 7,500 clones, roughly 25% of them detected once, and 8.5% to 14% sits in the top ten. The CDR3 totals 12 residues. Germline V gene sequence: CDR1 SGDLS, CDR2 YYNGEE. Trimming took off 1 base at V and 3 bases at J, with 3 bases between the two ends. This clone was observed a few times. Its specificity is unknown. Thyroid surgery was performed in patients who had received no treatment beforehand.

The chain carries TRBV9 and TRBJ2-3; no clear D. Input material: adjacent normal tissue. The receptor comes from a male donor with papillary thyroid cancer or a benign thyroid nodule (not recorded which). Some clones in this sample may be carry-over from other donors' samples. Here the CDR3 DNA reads TGTGCCAGCAGCGTAATGACAGATACGCAGTATTTT. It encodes CASSVMTDTQYF.